This is a list of T cell receptor beta chains from one sample in a study of cytomegalovirus exposure and HLA in healthy donors. TCRdb keeps only in-frame clones here, not all; method: immunoSEQ multiplex PCR. Seen in this sample are 45,000 to 70,000 clones; the ten most common clones hold over 9%. Input material: PBMCs. These receptors came from a woman aged 25 to 39 in good health and CMV-seropositive. Both conserved end residues are part of each CDR3. The D gene is left open where the match is weak.

d_gene	v_gene	j_gene	CDR3nt	CDR3aa
TRBD1	TRBV6-5	TRBJ2-1	TGTGCCAGTAGTGGACAGGGCTCCTCCTACAATGAGCAGTTCTTC	CASSGQGSSYNEQFF
TRBD2	TRBV19	TRBJ2-5	TGTGCCAGTAGTATTGCCGGGAGGACAGAGACCCAGTACTTC	CASSIAGRTETQYF
TRBD1	TRBV19	TRBJ2-4	TGTGCCAGGAGGGACCCAAAGGGACAGGGAAACATTCAGTACTTC	CARRDPKGQGNIQYF
NA	TRBV29-1	TRBJ2-7	TGCAGCGTTCTGTCTGTAGGGGGAAGTTACGAGCAGTACTTC	CSVLSVGGSYEQYF
TRBD1	TRBV5-1	TRBJ2-7	TGCGCCAGCAGCTTAGGACAGGGGTCCTACGAGCAGTACTTC	CASSLGQGSYEQYF
NA	TRBV15	TRBJ2-1	TGTGCCACCAGCAGAGATCTGGGGGCGTACAATGAGCAGTTCTTC	CATSRDLGAYNEQFF
NA	TRBV28	TRBJ2-7	TGTGCCAGCACCTCAGCAGGGGCCCTATTTTTCGAGCAGTACTTC	CASTSAGALFFEQYF
TRBD2	TRBV13	TRBJ2-7	TGTGCCAGCAGCTCTTGGGGGGGTACTACCTACGAGCAGTACTTC	CASSSWGGTTYEQYF
TRBD2	TRBV11-3	TRBJ2-5	TGTGCCAGCAGCATGGGACTAGCGGCGAAAGAGACCCAGTACTTC	CASSMGLAAKETQYF
NA	TRBV7-9	TRBJ1-6	TGTGCCAGCAGCTTAGACACGGCAGGGAATTCACCCCTCCACTTT	CASSLDTAGNSPLHF
NA	TRBV30	TRBJ1-1	TGTGCCTGGAGTGTAACCCAGGGCTACACTGAAGCTTTCTTT	CAWSVTQGYTEAFF
NA	TRBV5-4	TRBJ1-2	TGTGCCAGCAGCTTGTTAGTAGGGGAAGGCTATGGCTACACCTTC	CASSLLVGEGYGYTF
NA	TRBV6-5	TRBJ1-1	TGTGCCAGCACTTCCAGAGGCGCGAACACTGAAGCTTTCTTT	CASTSRGANTEAFF
NA	TRBV6-5	TRBJ1-1	TGTGCCAGCCGCCTAAAGAACACTGAAGCTTTCTTT	CASRLKNTEAFF
NA	TRBV30	TRBJ1-5	TGTGCCTTATCATTCGGGATTGGCAATCAGCCCCAGCATTTT	CALSFGIGNQPQHF
TRBD2	TRBV30	TRBJ2-2	TGTGCCTGGAGCGGGACTAGCACCGGGGAGCTGTTTTTT	CAWSGTSTGELFF